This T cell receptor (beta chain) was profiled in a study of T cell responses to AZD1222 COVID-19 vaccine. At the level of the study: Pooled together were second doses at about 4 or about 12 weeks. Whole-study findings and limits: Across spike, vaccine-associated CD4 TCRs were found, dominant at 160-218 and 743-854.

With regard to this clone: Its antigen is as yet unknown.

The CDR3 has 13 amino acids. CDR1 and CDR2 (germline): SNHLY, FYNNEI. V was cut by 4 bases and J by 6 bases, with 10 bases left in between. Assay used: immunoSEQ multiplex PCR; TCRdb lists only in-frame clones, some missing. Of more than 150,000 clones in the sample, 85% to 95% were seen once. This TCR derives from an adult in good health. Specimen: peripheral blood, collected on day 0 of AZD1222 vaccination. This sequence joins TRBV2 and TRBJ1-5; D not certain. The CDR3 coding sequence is TGTGCCAGCAGTGCGAGGTGGTTTCAGCCCCAGCATTTT. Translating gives CASSARWFQPQHF.